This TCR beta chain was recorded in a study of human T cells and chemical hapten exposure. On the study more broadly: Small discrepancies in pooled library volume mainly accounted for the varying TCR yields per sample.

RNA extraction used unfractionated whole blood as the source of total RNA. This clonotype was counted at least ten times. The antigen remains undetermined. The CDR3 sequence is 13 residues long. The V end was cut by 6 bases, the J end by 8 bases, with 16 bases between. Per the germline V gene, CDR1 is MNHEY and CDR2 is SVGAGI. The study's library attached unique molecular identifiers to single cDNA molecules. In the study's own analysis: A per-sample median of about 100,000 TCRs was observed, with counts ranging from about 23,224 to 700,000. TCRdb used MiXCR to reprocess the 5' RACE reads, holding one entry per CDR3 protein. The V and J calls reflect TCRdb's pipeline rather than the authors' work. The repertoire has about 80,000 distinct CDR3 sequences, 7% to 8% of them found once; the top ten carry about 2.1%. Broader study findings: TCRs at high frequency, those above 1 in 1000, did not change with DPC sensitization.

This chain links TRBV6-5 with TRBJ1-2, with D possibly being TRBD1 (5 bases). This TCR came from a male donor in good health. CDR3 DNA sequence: TGTGCCAGCAGAAGAAGCATGGGGGGAGGCTACACCTTC. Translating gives CASRRSMGGGYTF.